These 5 T cell receptor beta chains were all obtained from the same sample, sequenced in a study of OX40 agonist ivuxolimab in advanced cancers. Sequenced by immunoSEQ multiplex PCR; TCRdb stores in-frame clones only, minus some. The repertoire holds roughly 81,000 clones, 88% seen once, with more than 0.45% in the top ten. This specimen consisted of CD4+ or CD8+ T cells sorted from blood, obtained in a trial of the OX40 agonist ivuxolimab. The receptors here all came from an adult with an advanced solid tumor such as melanoma, head and neck, liver or kidney cancer.

This chain links TRBV6-6 with TRBJ2-5; tentative D call: TRBD1 (6 bases). The length of the CDR3 is 12 residues. Germline V lookup: CDR1 MNHNY, CDR2 SVGAGI (reference sequence). The ends were cut back, 6 bases at V and 6 bases at J, with 11 bases in the middle. Here the CDR3 reads CASSLQGQTQYF. The DNA of the CDR3 is TGTGCCAGCAGCCTACAGGGCCAGACCCAGTACTTC.

This clone was observed a single time. The chain combines TRBV6-5 with TRBJ2-1; perhaps TRBD2 as D (7 bases). From germline, CDR1 is MNHEY and CDR2 SVGAGI. Deletions cut 6 bases from V and 10 bases from J, with 16 bases between. The CDR3 has 13 amino acids. The CDR3 DNA is TGTGCCAGCAGCTCGGGGGGCATGAGCGAGCAGTTCTTC. Protein product: CASSSGGMSEQFF.

This chain connects TRBV19 to TRBJ2-2; D is unresolved. Germline V gene lookup returns CDR1 LNHDA and CDR2 SQIVND (reference sequence). With 3 bases removed from V and 3 bases from J, the gap between germline ends came to 8 bases. The CDR3 is made up of 14 amino acids. CDR3 DNA sequence: TGTGCCAGTAGTATGTTCCGGGACACCGGGGAGCTGTTTTTT. It specifies CASSMFRDTGELFF.

J is TRBJ1-5 and V is TRBV28, with TRBD1 as a possible D gene (5 bases). Between the trimmed V and J ends, which lost 6 bases and 4 bases, there was a span of 10 bases. This CDR3 spans 13 amino acids. Germline CDR1 MDHEN, CDR2 SYDVKM. In nucleotides, the CDR3 is TGTGCCAGCAGAGCAGGGTTGAATCAGCCCCAGCATTTT. This gives the protein CASRAGLNQPQHF.

The chain carries TRBV5-6 and TRBJ2-7; D unresolved. The CDR3 loop spans 15 amino acids. Trimming left V 3 bases short and J 2 bases short, with 15 bases between. Germline CDR1 reads SGHDT; CDR2 reads YYEEEE. CDR3 protein: CASSSYLGATYEQYF. CDR3 DNA: TGTGCCAGCAGCTCCTACCTTGGAGCCACCTACGAGCAGTACTTC.